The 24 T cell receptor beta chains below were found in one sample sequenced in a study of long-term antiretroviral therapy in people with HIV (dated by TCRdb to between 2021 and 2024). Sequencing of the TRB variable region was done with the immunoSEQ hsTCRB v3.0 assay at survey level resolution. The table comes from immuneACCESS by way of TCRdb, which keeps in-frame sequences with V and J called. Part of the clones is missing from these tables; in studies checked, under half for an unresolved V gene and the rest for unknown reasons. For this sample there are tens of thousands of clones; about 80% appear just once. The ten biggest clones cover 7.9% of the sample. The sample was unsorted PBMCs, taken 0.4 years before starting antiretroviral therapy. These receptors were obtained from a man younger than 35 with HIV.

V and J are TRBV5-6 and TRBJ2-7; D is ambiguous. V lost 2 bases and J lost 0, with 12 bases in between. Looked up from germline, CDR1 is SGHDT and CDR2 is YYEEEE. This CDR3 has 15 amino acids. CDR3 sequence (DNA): TGTGCCAGCAGCTTCGGGTTAACGGGCTCCTACGAGCAGTACTTC. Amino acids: CASSFGLTGSYEQYF.

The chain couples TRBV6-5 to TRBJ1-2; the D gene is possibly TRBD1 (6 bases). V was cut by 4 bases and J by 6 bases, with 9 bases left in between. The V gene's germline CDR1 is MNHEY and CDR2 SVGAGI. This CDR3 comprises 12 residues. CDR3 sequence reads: CASSFRGHGYTF. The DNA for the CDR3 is TGTGCCAGCAGTTTTCGGGGGCATGGCTACACCTTC.

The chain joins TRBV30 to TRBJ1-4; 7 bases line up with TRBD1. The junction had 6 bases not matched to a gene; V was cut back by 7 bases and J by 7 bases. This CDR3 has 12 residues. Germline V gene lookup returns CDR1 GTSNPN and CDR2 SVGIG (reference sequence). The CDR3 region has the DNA TGTGCCTACCTCCGGGACAGTGAAAAACTGTTTTTT. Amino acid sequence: CAYLRDSEKLFF.

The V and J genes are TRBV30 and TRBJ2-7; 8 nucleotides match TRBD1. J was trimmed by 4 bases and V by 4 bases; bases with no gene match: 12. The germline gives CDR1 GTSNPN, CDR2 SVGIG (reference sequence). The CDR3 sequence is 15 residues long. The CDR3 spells CAWTWQGAPTYEQYF. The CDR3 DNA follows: TGTGCCTGGACTTGGCAGGGGGCCCCAACTTACGAGCAGTACTTC. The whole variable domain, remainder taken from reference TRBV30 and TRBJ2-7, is SQTIHQWPATLVQPVGSPLSLECTVEGTSNPNLYWYRQAAGRGLQLLFYSVGIGQISSEVPQNLSASRPQDRQFILSSKKLLLSDSGFYLCAWTWQGAPTYEQYFGPGTRLTVT.

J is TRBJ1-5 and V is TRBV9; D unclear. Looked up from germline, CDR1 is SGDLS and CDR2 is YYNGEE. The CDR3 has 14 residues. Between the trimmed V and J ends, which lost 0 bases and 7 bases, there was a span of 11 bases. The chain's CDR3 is CASSVAEPRQPQHF. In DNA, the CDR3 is TGTGCCAGCAGCGTAGCAGAGCCCCGGCAGCCCCAGCATTTT.

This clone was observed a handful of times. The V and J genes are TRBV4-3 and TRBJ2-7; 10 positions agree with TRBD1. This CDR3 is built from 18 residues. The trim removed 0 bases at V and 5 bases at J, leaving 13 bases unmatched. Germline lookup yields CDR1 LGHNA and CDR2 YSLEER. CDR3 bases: TGCGCCAGCAGCCAAGAGGGGTGGGGACAGGGGAATGGGAACGAGCAGTACTTC. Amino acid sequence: CASSQEGWGQGNGNEQYF.

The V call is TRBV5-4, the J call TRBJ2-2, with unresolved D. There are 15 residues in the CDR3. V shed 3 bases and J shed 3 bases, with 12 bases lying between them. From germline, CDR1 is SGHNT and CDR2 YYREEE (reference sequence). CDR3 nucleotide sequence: TGTGCCAGCAGCTCGACCGTTTTGGACACCGGGGAGCTGTTTTTT. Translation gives CASSSTVLDTGELFF.

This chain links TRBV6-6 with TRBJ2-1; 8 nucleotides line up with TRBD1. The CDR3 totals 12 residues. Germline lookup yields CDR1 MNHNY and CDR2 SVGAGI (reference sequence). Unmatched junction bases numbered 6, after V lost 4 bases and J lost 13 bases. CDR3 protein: CASSSTGTGQFF. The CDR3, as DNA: TGTGCCAGCAGTTCCACCGGGACAGGCCAGTTCTTC.

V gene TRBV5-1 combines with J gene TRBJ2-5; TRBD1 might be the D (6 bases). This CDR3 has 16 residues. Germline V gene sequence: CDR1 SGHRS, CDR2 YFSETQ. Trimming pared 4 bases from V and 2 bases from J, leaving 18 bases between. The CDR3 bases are TGCGCCAGCAGCGCGAAACGGGACACCAAACAAGAGACCCAGTACTTC. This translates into CASSAKRDTKQETQYF.

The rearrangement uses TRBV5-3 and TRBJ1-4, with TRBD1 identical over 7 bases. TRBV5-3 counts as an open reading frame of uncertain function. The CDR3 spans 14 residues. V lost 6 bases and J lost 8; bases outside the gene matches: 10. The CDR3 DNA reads TGTGCCAGAACCTCGGGACAGCAACTGGAAAAACTGTTTTTT. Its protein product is CARTSGQQLEKLFF.

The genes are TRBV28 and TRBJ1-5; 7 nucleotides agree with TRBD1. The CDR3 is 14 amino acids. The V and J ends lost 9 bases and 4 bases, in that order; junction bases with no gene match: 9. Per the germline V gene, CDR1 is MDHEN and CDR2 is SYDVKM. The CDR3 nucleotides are TGTGCCAGTAAACCGGGACAGATGAATCAGCCCCAGCATTTT. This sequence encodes CASKPGQMNQPQHF. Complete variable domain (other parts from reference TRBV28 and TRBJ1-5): DVKVTQSSRYLVKRTGEKVFLECVQDMDHENMFWYRQDPGLGLRLIYFSYDVKMKEKGDIPEGYSVSREKKERFSLILESASTNQTSMYLCASKPGQMNQPQHFGDGTRLSIL.

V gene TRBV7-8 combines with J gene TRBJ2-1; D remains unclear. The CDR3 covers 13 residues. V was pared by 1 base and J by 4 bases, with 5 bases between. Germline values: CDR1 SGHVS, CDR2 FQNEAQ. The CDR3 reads CASSLDRYNEQFF. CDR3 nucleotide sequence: TGTGCCAGCAGCTTAGACAGATACAATGAGCAGTTCTTC. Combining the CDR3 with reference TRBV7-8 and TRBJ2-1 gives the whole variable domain GAGVSQSPRYKVAKRGQDVALRCDPISGHVSLFWYQQALGQGPEFLTYFQNEAQLDKSGLPSDRFFAERPEGSVSTLKIQRTQQEDSAVYLCASSLDRYNEQFFGPGTRLTVL.

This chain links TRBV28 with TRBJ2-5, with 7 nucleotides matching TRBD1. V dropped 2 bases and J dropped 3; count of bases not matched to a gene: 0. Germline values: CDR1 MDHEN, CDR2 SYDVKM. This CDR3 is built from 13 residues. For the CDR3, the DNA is TGTGCCAGCAGTTTAGGGACAGAAGAGACCCAGTACTTC. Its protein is CASSLGTEETQYF.

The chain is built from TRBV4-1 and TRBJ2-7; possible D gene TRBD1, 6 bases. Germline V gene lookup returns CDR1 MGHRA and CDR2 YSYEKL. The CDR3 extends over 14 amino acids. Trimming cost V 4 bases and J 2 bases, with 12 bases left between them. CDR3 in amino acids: CASSLRDTAYEQYF. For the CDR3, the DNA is TGCGCCAGCAGCCTGAGGGACACAGCCTACGAGCAGTACTTC.

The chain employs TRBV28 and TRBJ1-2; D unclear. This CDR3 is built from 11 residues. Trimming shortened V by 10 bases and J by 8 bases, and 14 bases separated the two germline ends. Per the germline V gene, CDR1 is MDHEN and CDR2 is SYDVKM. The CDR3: CANGYVGGYTF. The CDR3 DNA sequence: TGTGCCAACGGGTATGTGGGAGGCTACACCTTC.

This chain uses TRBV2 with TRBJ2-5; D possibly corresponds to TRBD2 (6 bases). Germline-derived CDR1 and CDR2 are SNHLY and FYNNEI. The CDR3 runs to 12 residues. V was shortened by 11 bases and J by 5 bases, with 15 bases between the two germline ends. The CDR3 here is CAGGSSQETQYF. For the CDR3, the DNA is TGTGCCGGGGGGAGTTCTCAGGAGACCCAGTACTTC.

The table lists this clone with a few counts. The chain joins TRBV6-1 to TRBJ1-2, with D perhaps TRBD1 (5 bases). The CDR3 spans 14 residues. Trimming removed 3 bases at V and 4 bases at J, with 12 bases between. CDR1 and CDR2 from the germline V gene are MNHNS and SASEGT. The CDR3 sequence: CASSESGWVYGYTF. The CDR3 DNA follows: TGTGCCAGCAGTGAGTCAGGGTGGGTCTATGGCTACACCTTC.

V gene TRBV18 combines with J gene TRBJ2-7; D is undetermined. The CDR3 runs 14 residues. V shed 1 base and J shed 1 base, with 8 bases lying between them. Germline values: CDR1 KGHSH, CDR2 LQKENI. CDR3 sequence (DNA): TGTGCCAGCTCACCACGGTCGGCTTCCTACGAGCAGTACTTC. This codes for CASSPRSASYEQYF.

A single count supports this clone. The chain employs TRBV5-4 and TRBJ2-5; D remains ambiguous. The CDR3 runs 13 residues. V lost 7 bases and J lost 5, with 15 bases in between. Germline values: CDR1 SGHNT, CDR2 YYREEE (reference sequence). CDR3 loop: CASAPDLSETQYF. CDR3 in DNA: TGTGCCAGCGCCCCGGATCTCTCCGAGACCCAGTACTTC.

CDR3 DNA sequence: TGTGCCAGCAGCTTAGCCCAGGGATTCTACGAGCAGTACTTC. This translates into CASSLAQGFYEQYF. The gene calls are TRBV7-2 and TRBJ2-7; a possible D gene is TRBD1 (5 bases). Per germline, CDR1 SGHTA and CDR2 FQGNSA. V lost 0 bases and J 3 bases, leaving 9 bases between the germline ends. CDR3 length: 14 amino acids.

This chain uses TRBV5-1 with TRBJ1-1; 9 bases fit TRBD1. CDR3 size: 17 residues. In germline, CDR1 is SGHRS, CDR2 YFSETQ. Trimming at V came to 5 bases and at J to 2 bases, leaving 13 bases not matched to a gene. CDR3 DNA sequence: TGCGCCAGCAGGCGTGCGTACAGGGGGCCAAAAAACACTGAAGCTTTCTTT. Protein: CASRRAYRGPKNTEAFF.

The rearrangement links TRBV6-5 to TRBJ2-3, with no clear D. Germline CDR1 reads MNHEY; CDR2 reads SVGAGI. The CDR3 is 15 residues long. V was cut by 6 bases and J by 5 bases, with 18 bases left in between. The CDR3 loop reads CASSLMAAAGDTQYF. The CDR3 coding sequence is TGTGCCAGCAGCCTTATGGCAGCCGCTGGAGATACGCAGTATTTT.

The CDR3 sequence is CASTLDYEQYF. As DNA, the CDR3 is TGTGCCAGCACACTCGACTACGAGCAGTACTTC. J is TRBJ2-7 and V is TRBV2; D is unresolved. Between the trimmed V and J ends, which lost 7 bases and 3 bases, there was a span of 7 bases. This CDR3 comprises 11 residues. Germline values: CDR1 SNHLY, CDR2 FYNNEI. The full variable domain, in which reference TRBV2 and TRBJ2-7 provide the parts outside the CDR3, is EPEVTQTPSHQVTQMGQEVILRCVPISNHLYFYWYRQILGQKVEFLVSFYNNEISEKSEIFDDQFSVERPDGSNFTLKIRSTKLEDSAMYFCASTLDYEQYFGPGTRLTVT.

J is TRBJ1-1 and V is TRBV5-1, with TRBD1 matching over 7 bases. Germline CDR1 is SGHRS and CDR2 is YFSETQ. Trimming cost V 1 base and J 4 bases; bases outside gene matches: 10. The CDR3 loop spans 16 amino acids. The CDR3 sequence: CASSLTPYRGGTEAFF. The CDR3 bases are TGCGCCAGCAGCTTGACCCCATACAGGGGTGGCACTGAAGCTTTCTTT.